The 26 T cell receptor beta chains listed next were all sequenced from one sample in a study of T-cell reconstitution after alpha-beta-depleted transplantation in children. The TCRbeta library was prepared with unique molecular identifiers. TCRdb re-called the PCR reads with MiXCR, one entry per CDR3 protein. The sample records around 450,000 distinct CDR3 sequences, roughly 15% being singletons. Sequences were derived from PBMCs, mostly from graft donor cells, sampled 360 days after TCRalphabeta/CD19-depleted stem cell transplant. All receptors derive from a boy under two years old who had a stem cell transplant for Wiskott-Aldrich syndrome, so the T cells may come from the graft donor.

In nucleotides, the CDR3 is TGTGCCAGCAGCTCCGGGACAGGGGGCGCCTATAATTCACCCCTCCACTTT. Encoded protein: CASSSGTGGAYNSPLHF. This chain uses TRBV11-2 with TRBJ1-6, with TRBD1 matching 12 bases. Germline-derived CDR1 and CDR2 are SGHAT and FQNNGV. Trimming took 4 bases from V and 2 from J; bases not matched to a gene: 3. This CDR3 is 17 amino acids long.

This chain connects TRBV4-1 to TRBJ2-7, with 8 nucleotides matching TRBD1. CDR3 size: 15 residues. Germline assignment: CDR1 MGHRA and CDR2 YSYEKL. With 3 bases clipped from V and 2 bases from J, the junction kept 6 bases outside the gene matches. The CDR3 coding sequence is TGCGCCAGCAGCCACCGGACAGGGCGGACCTACGAGCAGTACTTC. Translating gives CASSHRTGRTYEQYF.

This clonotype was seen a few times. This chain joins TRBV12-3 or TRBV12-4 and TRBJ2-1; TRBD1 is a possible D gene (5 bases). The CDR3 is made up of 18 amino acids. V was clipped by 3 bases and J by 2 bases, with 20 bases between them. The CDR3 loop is CASSFKRTTALTYNEQFF. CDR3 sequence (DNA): TGTGCCAGCAGTTTTAAACGAACGACAGCCTTAACCTACAATGAGCAGTTCTTC.

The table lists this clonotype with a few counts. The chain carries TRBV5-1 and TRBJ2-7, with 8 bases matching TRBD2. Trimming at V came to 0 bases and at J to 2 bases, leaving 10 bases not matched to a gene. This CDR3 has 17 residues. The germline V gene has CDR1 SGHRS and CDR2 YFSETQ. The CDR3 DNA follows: TGCGCCAGCAGCTTGGTACCCGGGGCGGGAGGTGCCTACGAGCAGTACTTC. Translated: CASSLVPGAGGAYEQYF. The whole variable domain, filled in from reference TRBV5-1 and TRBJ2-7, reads KAGVTQTPRYLIKTRGQQVTLSCSPISGHRSVSWYQQTPGQGLQFLFEYFSETQRNKGNFPGRFSGRQFSNSRSEMNVSTLELGDSALYLCASSLVPGAGGAYEQYFGPGTRLTVT.

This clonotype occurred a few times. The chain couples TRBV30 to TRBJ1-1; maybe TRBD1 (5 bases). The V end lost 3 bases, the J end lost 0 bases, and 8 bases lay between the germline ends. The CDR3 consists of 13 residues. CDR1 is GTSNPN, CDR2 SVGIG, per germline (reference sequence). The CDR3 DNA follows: TGTGCCTGGAGACCGGGGGTGAACACTGAAGCTTTCTTT. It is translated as CAWRPGVNTEAFF. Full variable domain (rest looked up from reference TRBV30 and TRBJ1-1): SQTIHQWPATLVQPVGSPLSLECTVEGTSNPNLYWYRQAAGRGLQLLFYSVGIGQISSEVPQNLSASRPQDRQFILSSKKLLLSDSGFYLCAWRPGVNTEAFFGQGTRLTVV.

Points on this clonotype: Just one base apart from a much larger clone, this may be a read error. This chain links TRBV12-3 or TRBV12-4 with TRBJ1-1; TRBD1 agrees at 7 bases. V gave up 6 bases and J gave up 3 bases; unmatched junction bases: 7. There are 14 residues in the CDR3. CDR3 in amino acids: CASRRDSLYTEAFF. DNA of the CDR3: TGTGCCAGCAGGCGGGACAGTTTGTACACTGAAGCTTTCTTT.

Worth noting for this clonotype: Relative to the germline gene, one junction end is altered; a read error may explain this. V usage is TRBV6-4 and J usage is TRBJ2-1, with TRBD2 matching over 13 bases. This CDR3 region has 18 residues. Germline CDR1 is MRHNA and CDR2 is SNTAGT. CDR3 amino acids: CTSSDRLAGGRPYNEQFF. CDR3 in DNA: TGTACCAGCAGTGACCGACTAGCGGGGGGCCGACCGTACAATGAGCAGTTCTTC.

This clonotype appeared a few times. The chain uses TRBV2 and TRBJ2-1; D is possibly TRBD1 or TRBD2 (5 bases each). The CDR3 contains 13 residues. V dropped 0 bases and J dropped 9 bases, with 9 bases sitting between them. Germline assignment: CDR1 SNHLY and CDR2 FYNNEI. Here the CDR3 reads CASSEARGGEQFF. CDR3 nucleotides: TGTGCCAGCAGTGAAGCGAGGGGCGGTGAGCAGTTCTTC.

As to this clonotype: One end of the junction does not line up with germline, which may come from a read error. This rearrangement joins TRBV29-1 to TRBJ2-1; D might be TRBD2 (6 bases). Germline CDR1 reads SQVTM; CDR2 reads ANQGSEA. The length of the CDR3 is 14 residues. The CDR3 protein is CSVAGLSSYNELFF. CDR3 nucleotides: TGCAGCGTTGCTGGACTATCCAGCTACAATGAGCTGTTCTTC.

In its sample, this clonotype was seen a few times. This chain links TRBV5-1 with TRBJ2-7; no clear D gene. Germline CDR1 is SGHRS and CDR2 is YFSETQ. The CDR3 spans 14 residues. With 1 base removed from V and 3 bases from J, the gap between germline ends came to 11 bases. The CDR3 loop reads CASSLTTPLYEQYF. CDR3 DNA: TGCGCCAGCAGCTTGACTACGCCACTCTACGAGCAGTACTTC. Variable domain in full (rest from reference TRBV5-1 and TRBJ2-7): KAGVTQTPRYLIKTRGQQVTLSCSPISGHRSVSWYQQTPGQGLQFLFEYFSETQRNKGNFPGRFSGRQFSNSRSEMNVSTLELGDSALYLCASSLTTPLYEQYFGPGTRLTVT.

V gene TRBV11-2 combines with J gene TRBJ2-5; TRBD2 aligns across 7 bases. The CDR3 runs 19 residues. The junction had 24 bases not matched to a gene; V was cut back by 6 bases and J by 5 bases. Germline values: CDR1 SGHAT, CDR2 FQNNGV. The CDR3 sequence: CASSYQKTVGGPRLETQYF. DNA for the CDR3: TGTGCCAGCAGTTATCAGAAAACGGTGGGAGGGCCGCGTTTGGAGACCCAGTACTTC.

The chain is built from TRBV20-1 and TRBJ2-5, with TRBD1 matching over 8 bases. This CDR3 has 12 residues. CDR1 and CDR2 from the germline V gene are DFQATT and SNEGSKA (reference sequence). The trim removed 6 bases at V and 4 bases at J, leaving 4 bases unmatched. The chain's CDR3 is CSARDRTETQYF. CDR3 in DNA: TGCAGTGCAAGGGACAGGACAGAGACCCAGTACTTC.

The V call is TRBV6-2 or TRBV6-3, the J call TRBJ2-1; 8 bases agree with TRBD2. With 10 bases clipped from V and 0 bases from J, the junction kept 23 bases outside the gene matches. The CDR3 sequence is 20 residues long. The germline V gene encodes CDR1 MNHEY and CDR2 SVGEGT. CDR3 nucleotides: TGTGCCACCCGCGGATGGGGCGGGGGGCCCTTCAATTCCTCCTACAATGAGCAGTTCTTC. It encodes CATRGWGGGPFNSSYNEQFF.

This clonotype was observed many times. The CDR3 protein is CASSRGSYEQYF. The CDR3 nucleotides read TGTGCCAGCAGCCGAGGATCCTACGAGCAGTACTTC. The chain employs TRBV6-5 and TRBJ2-7; D call uncertain. This CDR3 region has 12 residues. Trimming shortened V by 6 bases and J by 1 base, and 7 bases separated the two germline ends. Germline CDR1 and CDR2: MNHEY and SVGAGI.

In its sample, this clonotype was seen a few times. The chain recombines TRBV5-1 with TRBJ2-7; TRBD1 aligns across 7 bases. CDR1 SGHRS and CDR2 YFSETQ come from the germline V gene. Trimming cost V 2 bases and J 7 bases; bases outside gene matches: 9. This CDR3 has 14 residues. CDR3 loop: CASSFRGGHYEQYF. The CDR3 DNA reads TGCGCCAGCAGCTTTCGAGGGGGCCACTATGAGCAGTACTTC. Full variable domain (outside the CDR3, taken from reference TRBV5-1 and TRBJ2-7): KAGVTQTPRYLIKTRGQQVTLSCSPISGHRSVSWYQQTPGQGLQFLFEYFSETQRNKGNFPGRFSGRQFSNSRSEMNVSTLELGDSALYLCASSFRGGHYEQYFGPGTRLTVT.

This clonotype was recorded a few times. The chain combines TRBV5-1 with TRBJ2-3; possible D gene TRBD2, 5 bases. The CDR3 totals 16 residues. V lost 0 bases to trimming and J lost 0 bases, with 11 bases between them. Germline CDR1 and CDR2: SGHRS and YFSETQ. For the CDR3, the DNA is TGCGCCAGCAGCTTGGAGCCGGGGAGTAGCACAGATACGCAGTATTTT. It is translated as CASSLEPGSSTDTQYF.

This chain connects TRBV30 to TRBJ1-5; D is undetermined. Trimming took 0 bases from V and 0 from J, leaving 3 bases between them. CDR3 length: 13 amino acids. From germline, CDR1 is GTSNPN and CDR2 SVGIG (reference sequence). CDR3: CAWSVYSNQPQHF. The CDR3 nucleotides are TGTGCCTGGAGTGTATATAGCAATCAGCCCCAGCATTTT.

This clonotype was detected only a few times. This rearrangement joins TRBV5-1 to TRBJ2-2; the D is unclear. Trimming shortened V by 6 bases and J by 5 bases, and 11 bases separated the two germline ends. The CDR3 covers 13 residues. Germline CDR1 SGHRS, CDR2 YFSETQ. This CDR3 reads CASTVRSTGELFF. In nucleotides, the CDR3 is TGCGCCAGCACGGTTCGGAGTACCGGGGAGCTGTTTTTT.

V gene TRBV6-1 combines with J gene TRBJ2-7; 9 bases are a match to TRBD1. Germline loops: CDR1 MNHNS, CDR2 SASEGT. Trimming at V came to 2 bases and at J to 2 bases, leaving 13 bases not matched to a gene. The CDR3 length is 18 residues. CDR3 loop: CASSEKGQGASIPYEQYF. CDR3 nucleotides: TGTGCCAGCAGTGAAAAGGGACAGGGCGCTTCCATTCCCTACGAGCAGTACTTC.

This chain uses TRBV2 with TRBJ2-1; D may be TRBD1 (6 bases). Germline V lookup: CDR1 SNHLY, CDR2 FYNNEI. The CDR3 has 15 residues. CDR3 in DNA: TGTGGGACAGCAAGAGACAGCGGAGCGGACAATGAGCAGTTCTTC. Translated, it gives CGTARDSGADNEQFF.

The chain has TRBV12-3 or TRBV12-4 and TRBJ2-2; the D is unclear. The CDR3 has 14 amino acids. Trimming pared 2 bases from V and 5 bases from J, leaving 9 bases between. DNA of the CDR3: TGTGCCAGCAGTTTAACTCCTTATACCGGGGAGCTGTTTTTT. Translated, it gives CASSLTPYTGELFF.

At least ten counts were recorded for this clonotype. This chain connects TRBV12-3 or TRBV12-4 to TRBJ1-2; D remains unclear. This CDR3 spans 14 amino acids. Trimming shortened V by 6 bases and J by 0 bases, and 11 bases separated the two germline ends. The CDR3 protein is CASSLRASNYGYTF. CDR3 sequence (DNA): TGTGCCAGCAGCTTGAGAGCCTCTAACTATGGCTACACCTTC.

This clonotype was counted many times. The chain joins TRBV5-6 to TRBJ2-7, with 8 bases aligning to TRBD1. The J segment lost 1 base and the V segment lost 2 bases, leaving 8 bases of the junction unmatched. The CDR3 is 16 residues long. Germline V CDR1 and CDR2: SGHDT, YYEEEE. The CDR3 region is CASSLPRRDRSYEQYF. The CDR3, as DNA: TGTGCCAGCAGCTTACCTCGTCGGGACAGGTCCTACGAGCAGTACTTC.

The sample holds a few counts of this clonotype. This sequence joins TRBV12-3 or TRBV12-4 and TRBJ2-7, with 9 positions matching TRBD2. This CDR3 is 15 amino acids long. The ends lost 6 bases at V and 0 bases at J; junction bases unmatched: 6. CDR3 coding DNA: TGTGCCAGCAGCCACCTAGCGGGGCCCTCCTACGAGCAGTACTTC. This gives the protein CASSHLAGPSYEQYF.

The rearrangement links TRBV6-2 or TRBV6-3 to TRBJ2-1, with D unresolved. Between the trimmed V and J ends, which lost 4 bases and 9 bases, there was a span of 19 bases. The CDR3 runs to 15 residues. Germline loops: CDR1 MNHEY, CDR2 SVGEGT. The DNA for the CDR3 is TGTGCCAGCAGTTCCCAGGCGCCCGTATATGGTGAGCAGTTCTTC. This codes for CASSSQAPVYGEQFF.

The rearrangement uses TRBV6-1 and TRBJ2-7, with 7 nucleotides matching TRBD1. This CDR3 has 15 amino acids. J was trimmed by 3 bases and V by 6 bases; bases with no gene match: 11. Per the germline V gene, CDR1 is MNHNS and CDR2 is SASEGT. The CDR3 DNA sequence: TGTGCCAGCAGAACTGGGACAGCGAAGTTCTACGAGCAGTACTTC. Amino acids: CASRTGTAKFYEQYF.